Below, 23 T cell receptor beta chains from the same sample are listed, as sequenced in a study of T cell responses to AZD1222 COVID-19 vaccine. TCRdb's table, derived via immunoSEQ multiplex PCR, lists solely in-frame clones and lacks some. In the table there are approximately 150,000 clones, 91% of which are singletons. Sequencing was performed on peripheral blood, taken on day 0 of AZD1222 vaccination. These receptors all stem from an adult in good health.

This chain links TRBV19 with TRBJ2-5; 9 nucleotides line up with TRBD1. The CDR3 extends over 15 amino acids. Germline loops: CDR1 LNHDA, CDR2 SQIVND (reference sequence). Germline trimming cut 3 bases from V and 5 bases from J; bases unmatched to any gene: 7. In nucleotides, the CDR3 is TGTGCCAGTAGTATGCCCGGACAGGGGCTCGAGACCCAGTACTTC. Translated, it gives CASSMPGQGLETQYF.

V usage is TRBV7-8 and J usage is TRBJ2-7, with 7 bases that match TRBD2. CDR3 length equals 14 residues. The germline CDR1 and CDR2 sequences are SGHVS and FQNEAQ. Losses at the gene ends were 1 base for V and 4 bases for J; bases not matched to a gene: 4. The CDR3 reads CASSLELAVYEQYF. The CDR3 DNA reads as TGTGCCAGCAGCTTAGAGCTAGCGGTATACGAGCAGTACTTC.

The chain employs TRBV19 and TRBJ2-7; TRBD2 agrees at 14 bases. The CDR3 totals 15 residues. CDR1 LNHDA and CDR2 SQIVND come from the germline V gene (reference sequence). V gave up 3 bases and J gave up 3 bases; unmatched junction bases: 1. Here the CDR3 DNA reads TGTGCCAGTAGTATGGGACTAGCGGGGGACTACGAGCAGTACTTC. Residues: CASSMGLAGDYEQYF.

The chain employs TRBV3-1 (or the pseudogene TRBV3-2) and TRBJ1-3; D is ambiguous. The CDR3 has 15 residues. The germline V gene has CDR1 LGHDT and CDR2 YNNKEL (reference sequence). V was clipped by 3 bases and J by 0 bases, with 9 bases between them. In nucleotides, the CDR3 is TGTGCCAGCAGCCAGCAAATGGTCTCTGGAAACACCATATATTTT. Translating it yields CASSQQMVSGNTIYF.

This clone occurred a few times. The V and J genes are TRBV7-3 and TRBJ2-1; D is unclear. Germline CDR1 SGHTA, CDR2 FQGTGA. V lost 8 bases and J lost 6, with 11 bases in between. The CDR3 has 12 residues. The CDR3 sequence: CASGLVGNEQFF. In DNA, the CDR3 is TGTGCCAGCGGCCTAGTAGGCAATGAGCAGTTCTTC.

The chain recombines TRBV5-1 with TRBJ1-4; 10 bases match TRBD1. Germline trimming cut 5 bases from V and 6 bases from J; bases unmatched to any gene: 4. The germline CDR1 and CDR2 sequences are SGHRS and YFSETQ. The CDR3 is made up of 14 amino acids. DNA for the CDR3: TGCGCCAGCAGTCGGACAGGGGGAGATGAAAAACTGTTTTTT. This encodes CASSRTGGDEKLFF.

The chain combines TRBV5-1 with TRBJ1-1; 9 bases fit TRBD1. The germline V gene has CDR1 SGHRS and CDR2 YFSETQ. V lost 7 bases, J lost 0 bases, and 7 bases stayed unmatched. This CDR3 spans 15 amino acids. The CDR3 sequence: CASRGQGVLNTEAFF. The CDR3 DNA is TGCGCCAGCCGGGGACAGGGAGTACTGAACACTGAAGCTTTCTTT.

The CDR3 sequence: CASSLTSGNSKNIQYF. DNA for the CDR3: TGTGCCAGCAGTTTGACTAGCGGGAACTCCAAAAACATTCAGTACTTC. The chain carries TRBV5-5 and TRBJ2-4, with 11 bases identical to TRBD2. Germline assignment: CDR1 SGHKS and CDR2 YYEKEE (reference sequence). The CDR3 length is 16 residues. V gave up 5 bases and J gave up 2 bases; unmatched junction bases: 6.

This chain uses TRBV4-1 with TRBJ2-7; 14 bases fit TRBD2. The CDR3 contains 17 residues. Germline trimming cut 1 base from V and 5 bases from J; bases unmatched to any gene: 7. Germline lookup yields CDR1 MGHRA and CDR2 YSYEKL. DNA for the CDR3: TGCGCCAGCAGCCAAGGCAGTTCGGGACTAGCGGGAGACGAGCAGTACTTC. This translates into CASSQGSSGLAGDEQYF.

The chain combines TRBV10-3 with TRBJ1-1; D is perhaps TRBD1 (5 bases). The CDR3 is 12 residues long. Trimming took 6 bases from V and 6 from J, leaving 11 bases between them. Per the germline V gene, CDR1 is ENHRY and CDR2 is SYGVKD. In DNA, the CDR3 is TGTGCCATCAGCCCGGGGGGAGCTGAAGCTTTCTTT. It specifies CAISPGGAEAFF.

The gene calls are TRBV19 and TRBJ1-5; no clear D. The germline CDR1 and CDR2 sequences are LNHDA and SQIVND (reference sequence). Trimming removed 0 bases from V and 5 bases from J, with 5 bases in between. The CDR3 covers 13 residues. CDR3 coding DNA: TGTGCCAGTAGTATAGATCGAGATCAGCCCCAGCATTTT. Its translation is CASSIDRDQPQHF.

This rearrangement joins TRBV30 to TRBJ1-2, with D maybe TRBD1 (6 bases). Germline CDR1 is GTSNPN and CDR2 is SVGIG (reference sequence). CDR3 size: 13 residues. Trimming cost V 5 bases and J 4 bases, with 14 bases left between them. The CDR3 protein is CAWFGGPGYGYTF. The CDR3 DNA follows: TGTGCCTGGTTTGGGGGGCCCGGCTATGGCTACACCTTC.

This rearrangement joins TRBV2 to TRBJ1-1; weak D call: TRBD1 (6 bases). This CDR3 has 14 amino acids. Germline V gene data show CDR1 as SNHLY and CDR2 as FYNNEI. V was clipped by 8 bases and J by 1 base, with 14 bases between them. The CDR3 here is CASGPGASNTEAFF. The CDR3 DNA sequence: TGTGCCAGCGGGCCAGGGGCCTCGAACACTGAAGCTTTCTTT.

The chain uses TRBV19 and TRBJ2-4; weak D call: TRBD1 (5 bases). This CDR3 spans 13 amino acids. Trimming took off 5 bases at V and 2 bases at J, with 7 bases between the two ends. The germline V gene has CDR1 LNHDA and CDR2 SQIVND (reference sequence). The CDR3 coding sequence is TGTGCCAGTAGTCCAGGGTCCAAAAACATTCAGTACTTC. This sequence encodes CASSPGSKNIQYF. Using reference TRBV19 and TRBJ2-4 for the parts outside the CDR3, the full variable domain is DGGITQSPKYLFRKEGQNVTLSCEQNLNHDAMYWYRQDPGQGLRLIYYSQIVNDFQKGDIAEGYSVSREKKESFPLTVTSAQKNPTAFYLCASSPGSKNIQYFGAGTRLSVL.

DNA of the CDR3: TGTGCCAGCAGTTTGACAACCTGGGACGAAAAACTGTTTTTT. Translation gives CASSLTTWDEKLFF. The chain carries TRBV28 and TRBJ1-4, with D possibly being TRBD1 (5 bases). V lost 3 bases and J 8 bases, leaving 13 bases between the germline ends. This CDR3 is 14 amino acids long. CDR1 and CDR2 (germline): MDHEN, SYDVKM.

V is TRBV21-1 and J is TRBJ2-1; the listed D gene, TRBD2, was not tested against the DNA. TRBV21-1 constitutes a pseudogene. CDR3 length: 13 residues. The CDR3 reads CASSGGRHNEQFF. The CDR3 region has the DNA TGTGCCAGCAGTGGGGGGAGACACAATGAGCAGTTCTTC.

The chain links TRBV14 to TRBJ2-7, with unresolved D. Germline V CDR1 and CDR2: SGHDN, FVKESK. The CDR3 sequence is 11 residues long. V dropped 5 bases and J dropped 4 bases, with 6 bases sitting between them. CDR3 sequence reads: CASSKSYEQYF. CDR3 sequence (DNA): TGTGCCAGCAGCAAGTCTTACGAGCAGTACTTC. Looking up the rest from reference TRBV14 and TRBJ2-7 gives the full variable domain: EAGVTQFPSHSVIEKGQTVTLRCDPISGHDNLYWYRRVMGKEIKFLLHFVKESKQDESGMPNNRFLAERTGGTYSTLKVQPAELEDSGVYFCASSKSYEQYFGPGTRLTVT.

The chain couples TRBV11-3 to TRBJ2-7, with D possibly matching TRBD2 (6 bases). The V and J ends lost 5 bases and 2 bases respectively, with 13 bases between them. The CDR3 has 14 amino acids. CDR1 and CDR2 from the germline V gene are SGHNT and YENEEA. DNA for the CDR3: TGTGCCAGCAGCCCTGGGGGGACGGCCTACGAGCAGTACTTC. Translation: CASSPGGTAYEQYF.

This chain connects TRBV6-5 to TRBJ2-7; D may be TRBD1 (5 bases). The V end lost 0 bases, the J end lost 1 base, and 7 bases lay between the germline ends. Germline V gene data show CDR1 as MNHEY and CDR2 as SVGAGI. The CDR3 contains 14 residues. CDR3: CASSYSGPSYEQYF. The DNA for the CDR3 is TGTGCCAGCAGTTACTCGGGGCCATCCTACGAGCAGTACTTC.

The V call is TRBV27, the J call TRBJ2-2; D call uncertain. Between the trimmed V and J ends, which lost 6 bases and 0 bases, there was a span of 11 bases. This CDR3 has 15 residues. Per germline, CDR1 MNHEY and CDR2 SMNVEV (reference sequence). For the CDR3, the DNA is TGTGCCAGCAGCATGAGGCCCGCGAACACCGGGGAGCTGTTTTTT. Translated: CASSMRPANTGELFF.

The chain has TRBV11-3 and TRBJ2-7; D possibly corresponds to TRBD2 (6 bases). The V gene lost 5 bases and the J gene lost 5 bases, with 16 bases spanning the gap. CDR1 is SGHNT, CDR2 YENEEA, per germline. The CDR3 totals 14 residues. CDR3 DNA sequence: TGTGCCAGCAGCACCAGAACGGGAGACAACGAGCAGTACTTC. Translation gives CASSTRTGDNEQYF.

The chain recombines TRBV7-8 with TRBJ1-6; 9 bases align to TRBD1. CDR1 is SGHVS, CDR2 FQNEAQ, per germline. CDR3 length: 15 residues. Germline trimming cut 1 base from V and 9 bases from J; bases unmatched to any gene: 4. The CDR3 protein is CASSLVLDRGSPLHF. The CDR3 DNA reads as TGTGCCAGCAGCTTAGTCCTGGACAGGGGTTCACCCCTCCACTTT. Full variable domain (remainder filled in from reference TRBV7-8 and TRBJ1-6): GAGVSQSPRYKVAKRGQDVALRCDPISGHVSLFWYQQALGQGPEFLTYFQNEAQLDKSGLPSDRFFAERPEGSVSTLKIQRTQQEDSAVYLCASSLVLDRGSPLHFGNGTRLTVT.

The chain is built from TRBV7-8 and TRBJ1-5, with D hard to call. Trimming removed 3 bases at V and 7 bases at J, with 16 bases between. The CDR3 has 15 residues. The germline V gene has CDR1 SGHVS and CDR2 FQNEAQ. CDR3 coding DNA: TGTGCCAGCAGCTTCACCCTGGGAGCCTTGCAGCCCCAGCATTTT. Translated: CASSFTLGALQPQHF.